Below are 23 T cell receptor beta chains sequenced from a single sample in a study of CD8 T cells in Susac syndrome. RNA amounts of roughly 0.45 to 1 ug underwent reverse transcription with random hexamers. TCRdb reprocessed the immunoSEQ multiplex PCR reads via MiXCR and lists one record per CDR3 protein. This table holds some 150,000 distinct CDR3 sequences, roughly 94% found once. The sequenced sample consisted of CD4+ T cells from PBMCs. Every receptor here comes from a human donor in good health.

The CDR3 DNA reads TGTGCCAGCAGCTTAGGACTAAAGAACACTGAAGCTTTCTTT. Amino acids: CASSLGLKNTEAFF. The V and J genes are TRBV13 and TRBJ1-1; D is uncertain. The CDR3 extends over 14 amino acids. The ends were cut back, 0 bases at V and 1 base at J, with 6 bases in the middle. Germline values: CDR1 PRHDT, CDR2 FYEKMQ (reference sequence).

J is TRBJ2-5 and V is TRBV5-1; TRBD1 agrees at 9 bases. Looked up from germline, CDR1 is SGHRS and CDR2 is YFSETQ. V trimming: 7 bases; J trimming: 5 bases; junction bases outside the gene matches: 6. The CDR3 is 13 residues long. CDR3 DNA: TGCGCCAGCTGGACAGGGGACGCGGAGACCCAGTACTTC. It translates to CASWTGDAETQYF.

The chain uses TRBV9 and TRBJ2-7; D may be TRBD2 (5 bases). CDR3 length equals 14 residues. Per the germline V gene, CDR1 is SGDLS and CDR2 is YYNGEE. V was clipped by 0 bases and J by 0 bases, with 7 bases between them. CDR3: CASSVASSSYEQYF. The CDR3 DNA follows: TGTGCCAGCAGCGTAGCTAGCTCCTCCTACGAGCAGTACTTC.

CDR3: CASSTQRGGTDTQYF. The CDR3 bases are TGTGCCAGCAGCACCCAGCGGGGAGGCACAGATACGCAGTATTTT. The V gene is TRBV3-1, the J gene TRBJ2-3; 7 nucleotides line up with TRBD2. The J segment lost 1 base and the V segment lost 5 bases, leaving 6 bases of the junction unmatched. The CDR3 loop spans 15 amino acids. Germline V gene sequence: CDR1 LGHDT, CDR2 YNNKEL (reference sequence).

This chain links TRBV20-1 with TRBJ2-7, with 13 bases that match TRBD2. This CDR3 is built from 13 residues. Trimming took 6 bases from V and 7 from J; bases not matched to a gene: 6. Germline V gives CDR1 DFQATT, CDR2 SNEGSKA (reference sequence). DNA of the CDR3: TGCAGTGCGGGGACTAGCGGGACTGGGGAGCAGTACTTC. Its protein product is CSAGTSGTGEQYF.

This chain uses TRBV18 with TRBJ2-7, with unresolved D. The CDR3 runs to 13 residues. V was trimmed by 3 bases and J by 7 bases, leaving 13 bases between them. Germline CDR1 is KGHSH and CDR2 is LQKENI. The CDR3 DNA reads as TGTGCCAGCTCACCCCTGGGCGGTGTTGAGCAGTACTTC. Translation gives CASSPLGGVEQYF.

The chain recombines TRBV30 with TRBJ1-1; D call uncertain. Trimming took off 0 bases at V and 1 base at J, with 12 bases between the two ends. The CDR3 loop spans 15 amino acids. Germline V gene sequence: CDR1 GTSNPN, CDR2 SVGIG (reference sequence). The DNA of the CDR3 is TGTGCCTGGAGTGTACAAAGAAACACGAACACTGAAGCTTTCTTT. It encodes CAWSVQRNTNTEAFF.

V and J are TRBV4-1 and TRBJ2-3, with a tentative D call TRBD1 (7 bases). Per germline, CDR1 MGHRA and CDR2 YSYEKL. Trimming took 3 bases from V and 4 from J, leaving 14 bases between them. This CDR3 contains 15 residues. The CDR3 DNA follows: TGCGCCAGCAGCCACGCAGGGGGGAATTCAGATACGCAGTATTTT. Amino acid sequence: CASSHAGGNSDTQYF.

The chain uses TRBV28 and TRBJ2-5; D is possibly TRBD2 (5 bases). This CDR3 spans 14 amino acids. Per germline, CDR1 MDHEN and CDR2 SYDVKM. The V and J ends lost 6 bases and 2 bases respectively, with 13 bases between them. CDR3 nucleotides: TGTGCCAGCAGCGTTCATCGGGATCAAGAGACCCAGTACTTC. Translating it yields CASSVHRDQETQYF. Complete variable domain (other parts from reference TRBV28 and TRBJ2-5): DVKVTQSSRYLVKRTGEKVFLECVQDMDHENMFWYRQDPGLGLRLIYFSYDVKMKEKGDIPEGYSVSREKKERFSLILESASTNQTSMYLCASSVHRDQETQYFGPGTRLLVL.

This clonotype was counted a single time. CDR3 residues: CSARGGGVTEAFF. CDR3 nucleotide sequence: TGCAGTGCTAGAGGGGGAGGGGTCACTGAAGCTTTCTTT. V is TRBV20-1 and J is TRBJ1-1; the D gene is possibly TRBD1 (5 bases). CDR1 and CDR2 (germline): DFQATT, SNEGSKA (reference sequence). The CDR3 has 13 amino acids. V lost 1 base and J 4 bases, leaving 10 bases between the germline ends.

The gene calls are TRBV6-2 or TRBV6-3 and TRBJ2-1; D gene ambiguous. Per the germline V gene, CDR1 is MNHEY and CDR2 is SVGEGT. CDR3 length: 13 amino acids. V was clipped by 2 bases and J by 8 bases, with 10 bases between them. The CDR3 loop is CASSYTNWDEQFF. As DNA, the CDR3 is TGTGCCAGCAGTTACACTAACTGGGATGAGCAGTTCTTC.

CDR3 in amino acids: CASVSGSNTDTQYF. CDR3 DNA: TGTGCCAGCGTTAGCGGGAGTAACACAGATACGCAGTATTTT. This chain joins TRBV6-2 or TRBV6-3 and TRBJ2-3; 9 bases match TRBD2. The CDR3 has 14 amino acids. Germline V gene data show CDR1 as MNHEY and CDR2 as SVGEGT. V was clipped by 8 bases and J by 2 bases; unmatched bases: 5.

The chain recombines TRBV6-2 or TRBV6-3 with TRBJ2-7, with 7 nucleotides matching TRBD2. CDR1 is MNHEY and CDR2 is SVGEGT in the germline V gene. V lost 2 bases to trimming and J lost 4 bases; unmatched junction nucleotides: 8. The CDR3 extends over 15 amino acids. In DNA, the CDR3 is TGTGCCAGCAGTTACCTAGCGGAGGGAGGATACGAGCAGTACTTC. It specifies CASSYLAEGGYEQYF.

DNA of the CDR3: TGTGCCAGCAGTTCGGCTAGCGGGATCAATGAGCAGTTCTTC. This codes for CASSSASGINEQFF. This chain connects TRBV27 to TRBJ2-1; TRBD2 aligns across 9 bases. With 4 bases clipped from V and 6 bases from J, the junction kept 4 bases outside the gene matches. The CDR3 runs 14 residues. Germline V CDR1 and CDR2: MNHEY, SMNVEV (reference sequence).

This rearrangement joins TRBV9 to TRBJ2-7, with 7 positions matching TRBD1. The CDR3 is made up of 15 amino acids. V was clipped by 2 bases and J by 2 bases; unmatched bases: 7. CDR1 SGDLS and CDR2 YYNGEE come from the germline V gene. CDR3 nucleotides: TGTGCCAGCAGCGTTGGGCAGGGGGTTCCCTACGAGCAGTACTTC. Protein product: CASSVGQGVPYEQYF.

J is TRBJ2-7 and V is TRBV19; D call uncertain. V lost 3 bases and J 0 bases, leaving 6 bases between the germline ends. Germline values: CDR1 LNHDA, CDR2 SQIVND (reference sequence). This CDR3 region has 13 residues. The CDR3: CASSIGSSYEQYF. The CDR3, as DNA: TGTGCCAGTAGTATCGGCAGCTCCTACGAGCAGTACTTC.

The CDR3 nucleotides read TGTGCCAGCAGCCCCTTAGCGGGAGTGGAGACCCAGTACTTC. Encoded protein: CASSPLAGVETQYF. This chain uses TRBV7-6 with TRBJ2-5; 9 positions agree with TRBD2. CDR1 is SGHVS, CDR2 FNYEAQ, per germline. Trimming cost V 5 bases and J 5 bases; bases outside gene matches: 6. There are 14 residues in the CDR3. The whole variable domain, remainder taken from reference TRBV7-6 and TRBJ2-5, is GAGVSQSPRYKVTKRGQDVALRCDPISGHVSLYWYRQALGQGPEFLTYFNYEAQQDKSGLPNDRFSAERPEGSISTLTIQRTEQRDSAMYRCASSPLAGVETQYFGPGTRLLVL.

The V call is TRBV2, the J call TRBJ1-1; TRBD1 might be the D (6 bases). V was clipped by 9 bases and J by 10 bases, with 18 bases between them. The CDR3 runs 12 residues. Germline lookup yields CDR1 SNHLY and CDR2 FYNNEI. The CDR3 loop reads CASYRQEGTAFF. The CDR3 DNA reads TGTGCCAGTTACCGACAGGAAGGAACAGCTTTCTTT. Full variable domain (missing parts from reference TRBV2 and TRBJ1-1): EPEVTQTPSHQVTQMGQEVILRCVPISNHLYFYWYRQILGQKVEFLVSFYNNEISEKSEIFDDQFSVERPDGSNFTLKIRSTKLEDSAMYFCASYRQEGTAFFGQGTRLTVV.

The rearrangement joins TRBV9 to TRBJ2-1; 9 nucleotides line up with TRBD2. In germline, CDR1 is SGDLS, CDR2 YYNGEE. This CDR3 is 16 amino acids long. J gave up 0 bases and V 3 bases, and 4 bases lay outside the gene matches. The CDR3 sequence is CASSGAGGHSYNEQFF. The CDR3, as DNA: TGTGCCAGCAGCGGAGCGGGAGGCCACTCCTACAATGAGCAGTTCTTC.

V usage is TRBV20-1 and J usage is TRBJ2-1; weak D call: TRBD1 (5 bases). The CDR3 sequence is 13 residues long. Trimming left V 4 bases short and J 7 bases short, with 14 bases between. Germline CDR1 and CDR2: DFQATT and SNEGSKA (reference sequence). This chain's CDR3 is CSAIQPDRNEQFF. DNA of the CDR3: TGCAGTGCTATCCAGCCCGACAGAAATGAGCAGTTCTTC.

The chain uses TRBV28 and TRBJ1-1, with 9 bases lining up with TRBD1. The CDR3 length is 13 residues. Germline lookup yields CDR1 MDHEN and CDR2 SYDVKM. Unmatched junction bases numbered 5, after V lost 7 bases and J lost 5 bases. The CDR3 loop reads CASTPGTGTEAFF. Here the CDR3 DNA reads TGTGCCAGCACCCCTGGGACAGGGACTGAAGCTTTCTTT.

In DNA, the CDR3 is TGCAGCGTTGAAGTGGACATCTACGAGCAGTACTTC. Its translation: CSVEVDIYEQYF. The chain uses TRBV29-1 and TRBJ2-7, with D possibly being TRBD1 (5 bases). The length of the CDR3 is 12 residues. Trimming removed 1 base at V and 3 bases at J, with 7 bases between. Germline V gene data show CDR1 as SQVTM and CDR2 as ANQGSEA.

This chain links TRBV5-1 with TRBJ2-7; no firm D call. This CDR3 region has 13 residues. Germline CDR1 reads SGHRS; CDR2 reads YFSETQ. V shed 2 bases and J shed 5 bases, with 11 bases lying between them. The CDR3 loop reads CASSLNRVDEQYF. The CDR3 bases are TGCGCCAGCAGCTTAAACCGGGTGGACGAGCAGTACTTC.